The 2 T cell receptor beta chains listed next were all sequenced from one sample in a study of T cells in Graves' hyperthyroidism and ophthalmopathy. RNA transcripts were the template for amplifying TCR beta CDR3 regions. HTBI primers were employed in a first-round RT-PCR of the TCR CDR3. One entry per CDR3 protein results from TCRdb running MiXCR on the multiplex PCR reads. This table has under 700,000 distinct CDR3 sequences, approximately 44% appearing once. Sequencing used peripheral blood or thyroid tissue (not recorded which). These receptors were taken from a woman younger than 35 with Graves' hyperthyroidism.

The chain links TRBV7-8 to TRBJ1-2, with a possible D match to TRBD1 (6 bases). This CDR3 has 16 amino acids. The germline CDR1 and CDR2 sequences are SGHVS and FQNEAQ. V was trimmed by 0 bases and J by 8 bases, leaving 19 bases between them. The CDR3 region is CASSLAVQGYQGGYTF. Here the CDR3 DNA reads TGTGCCAGCAGCTTAGCGGTTCAGGGGTATCAAGGCGGCTACACCTTC.

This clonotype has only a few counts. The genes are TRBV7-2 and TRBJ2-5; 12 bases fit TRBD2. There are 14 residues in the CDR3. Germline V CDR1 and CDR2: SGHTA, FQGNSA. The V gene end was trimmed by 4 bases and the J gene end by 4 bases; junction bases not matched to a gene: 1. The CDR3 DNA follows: TGTGCCAGCAGCTGGGGACTAGCGGGAGAGACCCAGTACTTC. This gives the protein CASSWGLAGETQYF.